This TCR beta chain stems from a study of OX40 agonist ivuxolimab in advanced cancers. Background on the study: Patients were roughly 87% male with ages roughly 23 to 85, mean 60.

This clone was recorded a few times. Generated by immunoSEQ multiplex PCR, the TCRdb table keeps only in-frame clones and is missing some. Among tens of thousands of clones listed, roughly 84% were seen once. CDR3 length: 12 amino acids. V lost 7 bases and J lost 1, with 10 bases in between. CDR1 SQVTM and CDR2 ANQGSEA come from the germline V gene. Baseline was the first blood sampling point, followed by cycle 4 day 1 and cycle 7 day 1. Sequencing was performed on CD4+ or CD8+ T cells sorted from blood, taken in a trial of the OX40 agonist ivuxolimab. The clonotype originates from an adult with an advanced solid tumor such as melanoma, head and neck, liver or kidney cancer. The chain combines TRBV29-1 with TRBJ1-1; D is perhaps TRBD1 (5 bases). The CDR3 sequence: CSAGRGNTEAFF. As DNA, the CDR3 is TGCAGCGCGGGACGTGGGAACACTGAAGCTTTCTTT.